This TCR beta chain stems from a study of STAT5B mutations in CD4+ large granular lymphocyte leukemia. The CDR3 runs to 14 residues. Germline CDR1 LNHDA, CDR2 SQIVND (reference sequence). Losses at the gene ends were 6 bases for V and 5 bases for J; bases not matched to a gene: 6. Method: immunoSEQ multiplex PCR; TCRdb's copy keeps in-frame clones and lacks some. The table has almost 20,000 clones, about four fifths seen once; the top ten hold approximately 13%. This clone was seen once. This receptor was taken from a human donor in good health. Sequenced: CD4+ T cells from blood buffy coats. The rearrangement joins TRBV19 to TRBJ2-5, with 10 bases fitting TRBD1. In DNA form, the CDR3 reads TGTGCCAGTAGGACAGGGGGCTCGAGGGAGACCCAGTACTTC. Its translation is CASRTGGSRETQYF.